The rows below give T cell receptor beta chains drawn from one sample of a study of cytomegalovirus exposure and HLA in healthy donors. The table came from immunoSEQ multiplex PCR; TCRdb's copy has only in-frame clones and leaves some out. The table shows 150,000 or so clones, with more than 60% occurring only once. Sequencing input: PBMCs. These receptors all come from a man in his forties in good health and CMV-seropositive. Both conserved end residues are part of each CDR3. Fields, in order: D gene, V gene, J gene, clone size, CDR3 DNA, CDR3 protein. A D gene is named only where the DNA matches it firmly. Size is omitted from some rows. Given values are once, few, many or a class for expanded clones.

TRBD2	TRBV11-2	TRBJ2-3	-	TGTGCCAGCCTCTTCCGGCGGGAGGGGGGTACGCAGTATTTT	CASLFRREGGTQYF
-	TRBV27	TRBJ1-1	-	TGTGCCAGCAGTTTATCCCCGGGGGGCACTGAAGCTTTCTTT	CASSLSPGGTEAFF
-	TRBV11-2	TRBJ2-3	-	TGTGCCAGCAGCACTTATACGCAGTATTTT	CASSTYTQYF
-	TRBV25-1	TRBJ1-3	-	TGTGCCAGCAGTGAATCCTTCCTCTCTGGAAACACCATATATTTT	CASSESFLSGNTIYF
-	TRBV18	TRBJ2-2	-	TGTGCCAGCTCCCCTGGACAGACGCGGACCGGGGAGCTGTTTTTT	CASSPGQTRTGELFF
TRBD2	TRBV5-4	TRBJ2-3	-	TGTGCCAGCAGCTTACTAGCGGGGGGAGGGGATACGCAGTATTTT	CASSLLAGGGDTQYF
-	TRBV5-1	TRBJ2-1	-	TGCGCCAGCAGCTTGGAGCGCCCGCACAATGAGCAGTTCTTC	CASSLERPHNEQFF
TRBD1	TRBV7-9	TRBJ1-1	-	TGTTCCAGCAGCTTAGCGGTGGGACAGGGGAACACTGAAGCTTTCTTT	CSSSLAVGQGNTEAFF
-	TRBV6-6	TRBJ1-4	few	TGTGCCAGCAGACTAGGGCCAACTAATGAAAAACTGTTTTTT	CASRLGPTNEKLFF
TRBD1	TRBV28	TRBJ1-2	few	TGTGCCAGCAGTTATGACAGGGATAGAGGCTACACCTTC	CASSYDRDRGYTF
-	TRBV7-9	TRBJ2-5	-	TGTGCCAGCAGCTTAGAAGGGGCAGAGACCCAGTACTTC	CASSLEGAETQYF
-	TRBV4-1	TRBJ1-6	few	TGCGCCAGCAGCCAGTCAGGGAGGAATAATTCACCCCTCCACTTT	CASSQSGRNNSPLHF
TRBD1	TRBV7-2	TRBJ1-1	-	TGTGCCAGCAGCAGGAGGGGGCGTTTTACTGAAGCTTTCTTT	CASSRRGRFTEAFF
TRBD1	TRBV6-1	TRBJ2-7	-	TGTGCCAGCCCCGAAGGTACAGGGGAGATCAACGAGCAGTACTTC	CASPEGTGEINEQYF
-	TRBV29-1	TRBJ1-2	-	TGCAGCGTGGCCGGGACATTTAATGGCTACACCTTC	CSVAGTFNGYTF
TRBD1	TRBV19	TRBJ2-7	-	TGTGCCAGTAGTAGAGGACAGGGTTCCTACGAGCAGTACTTC	CASSRGQGSYEQYF
TRBD2	TRBV5-8	TRBJ2-1	-	TGTGCCAGCAGCTTGATCCAACTAGCGGATTGGGATGAGCAGTTCTTC	CASSLIQLADWDEQFF
-	TRBV28	TRBJ1-1	-	TGTGCCAGCAGTTCCCCTTCGGGAACGGTGAACACTGAAGCTTTCTTT	CASSSPSGTVNTEAFF
-	TRBV9	TRBJ2-1	-	TGTGCCAGCAGCCTTGGACTCTACAATGAGCAGTTCTTC	CASSLGLYNEQFF
-	TRBV6-1	TRBJ2-7	-	TGTGCCAGCAGCCGAACAGGGTCCCTCTCCTACGAGCAGTACTTC	CASSRTGSLSYEQYF
-	TRBV14	TRBJ1-1	few	TGTGCCAGCAGCCGCGTACAGGGAAACACTGAAGCTTTCTTT	CASSRVQGNTEAFF
-	TRBV30	TRBJ2-2	few	TGTGCCTGGAGTGTACTGGCGGTCCACACCGGGGAGCTGTTTTTT	CAWSVLAVHTGELFF
-	TRBV19	TRBJ1-1	-	TGTGCCAGTACCTGGGCGGGGAACACTGAAGCTTTCTTT	CASTWAGNTEAFF
TRBD1	TRBV5-5	TRBJ1-2	-	TGTGCCAGCACCTTAGTTACAGGGGAGCCGTATGGCTACACCTTC	CASTLVTGEPYGYTF
TRBD1	TRBV28	TRBJ2-7	-	TGTGCCAGCAGTCCCGGGACAGGGTCCTACGAGCAGTACTTC	CASSPGTGSYEQYF
TRBD1	TRBV10-3	TRBJ2-7	-	TGTGCCATCAGGGGACAGGGGTCTTCCTACGAGCAGTACTTC	CAIRGQGSSYEQYF
-	TRBV28	TRBJ1-1	-	TGTGCCAGCACTTCCCGTATGAACACTGAAGCTTTCTTT	CASTSRMNTEAFF
-	TRBV6-1	TRBJ1-5	-	TGTGCCAGCAGTGCAGATGTATTCAGGTTTTGGGATCAGCCCCAGCATTTT	CASSADVFRFWDQPQHF
-	TRBV29-1	TRBJ2-1	once	TGCAGCGTTTGGGGGCAGAGTGAGCAGTTCTTC	CSVWGQSEQFF
-	TRBV9	TRBJ2-3	-	TGTGCCAGCAGCGTAGACCCGGGGGTATCTAGCACAGATACGCAGTATTTT	CASSVDPGVSSTDTQYF
-	TRBV6-6	TRBJ2-2	-	TGTGCCAGCAGTTACTCGAGCCTAGCGTACACCGGGGAGCTGTTTTTT	CASSYSSLAYTGELFF
TRBD2	TRBV7-2	TRBJ2-5	few	TGTGCCAGCAGCTCCCTAGGACTAGCGACCGGGACCCAGTACTTC	CASSSLGLATGTQYF
-	TRBV2	TRBJ1-3	-	TGTGCCAGCAGTAGCAACCCGGGGGGCACCATATATTTT	CASSSNPGGTIYF
-	TRBV6-6	TRBJ1-1	-	TGTGCCAGCAGTTACTCGCCCGGACAAATGAACACTGAAGCTTTCTTT	CASSYSPGQMNTEAFF